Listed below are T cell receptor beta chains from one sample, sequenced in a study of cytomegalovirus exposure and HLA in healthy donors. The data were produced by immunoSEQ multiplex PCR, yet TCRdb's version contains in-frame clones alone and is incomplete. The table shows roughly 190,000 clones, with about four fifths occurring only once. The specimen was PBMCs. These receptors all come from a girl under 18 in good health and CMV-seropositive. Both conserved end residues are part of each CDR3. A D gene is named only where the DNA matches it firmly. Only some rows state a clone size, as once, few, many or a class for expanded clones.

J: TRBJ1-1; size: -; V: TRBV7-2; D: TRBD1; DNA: TGTGCCAGCAGCCCTGGGACAGCGAACACTGAAGCTTTCTTT; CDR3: CASSPGTANTEAFF
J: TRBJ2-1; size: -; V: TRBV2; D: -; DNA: TGTGCCGGTCGACTTGACGGACTCAATGAGCAGTTCTTC; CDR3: CAGRLDGLNEQFF
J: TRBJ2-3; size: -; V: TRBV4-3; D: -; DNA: TGCGCCAGCAGCCAATCCGAGTGGAGACTAGGTGGAGATACGCAGTATTTT; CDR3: CASSQSEWRLGGDTQYF
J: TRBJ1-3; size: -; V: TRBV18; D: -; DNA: TGTGCCAGCTCACCCCCACTCACCCCCGGCTCTGGAAACACCATATATTTT; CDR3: CASSPPLTPGSGNTIYF
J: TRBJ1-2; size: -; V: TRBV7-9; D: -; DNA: TGTGCCAGCAGCTCCCGGGACACGAATAACTATGGCTACACCTTC; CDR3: CASSSRDTNNYGYTF
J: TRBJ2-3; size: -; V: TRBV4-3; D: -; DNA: TGCGCCAGCAGCCAAGCATCGACAGCAACAGATACGCAGTATTTT; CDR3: CASSQASTATDTQYF
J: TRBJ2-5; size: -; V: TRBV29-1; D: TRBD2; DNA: TGCAGCTACTCGACTAGCTTGTTTTTAGAGACCCAGTACTTC; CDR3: CSYSTSLFLETQYF
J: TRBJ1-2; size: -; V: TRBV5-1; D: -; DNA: TGCGCCAGCAGCTTGGAGTCCTACAGCCCCGGCTACACCTTC; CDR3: CASSLESYSPGYTF
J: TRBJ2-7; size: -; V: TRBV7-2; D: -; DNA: TGTGCCAGCAGCTTAGCACCGGCAGCGACCTACGAGCAGTACTTC; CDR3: CASSLAPAATYEQYF
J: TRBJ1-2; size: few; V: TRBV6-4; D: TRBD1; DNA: TGTGCCAGCAGACTCGGGACAGATCCGATCTATGGCTACACCTTC; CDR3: CASRLGTDPIYGYTF